These 9 T cell receptor beta chains came from one sample sequenced in a study of regulatory and conventional T cells in RAG deficiency. The protocol was immunoSEQ multiplex PCR, while the TCRdb copy is restricted to in-frame clones and leaves out a portion. In the table there are more than 10,000 clones, about 92% of which are singletons. Blood CD4+ CD25-low CD127-high conventional T cells supplied the genomic DNA template. The sample was also linked to a second study, of regulatory T cells. Per that paper: Primers: 52 TRBV forward and 13 TRBJ reverse.

Sequenced: CD4+ effector T cells sorted from blood. The source is a human donor in good health.

This clone was detected only once. The rearrangement joins TRBV18 to TRBJ1-2; TRBD1 matches 7 bases. The J segment lost 6 bases and the V segment lost 3 bases, leaving 13 bases of the junction unmatched. The length of the CDR3 is 16 residues. Germline V gene lookup returns CDR1 KGHSH and CDR2 LQKENI. The CDR3 DNA reads as TGTGCCAGCTCACCCACTAGTAAGGGGGCTGTGGATGGCTACACCTTC. This codes for CASSPTSKGAVDGYTF.

J is TRBJ2-3 and V is TRBV6-5; a possible D gene is TRBD2 (6 bases). Deletions cut 6 bases from V and 1 base from J, with 11 bases between. The CDR3 length is 14 residues. From germline, CDR1 is MNHEY and CDR2 SVGAGI. CDR3 region: CASRASDGTDTQYF. The CDR3 region has the DNA TGTGCCAGCAGGGCTAGCGATGGCACAGATACGCAGTATTTT.

The rearrangement joins TRBV19 to TRBJ1-1; a possible D gene is TRBD1 (5 bases). This CDR3 is built from 15 residues. Deletions cut 0 bases from V and 1 base from J, with 9 bases between. Germline loops: CDR1 LNHDA, CDR2 SQIVND (reference sequence). CDR3 sequence reads: CASSIDRDPNTEAFF. The CDR3 DNA follows: TGTGCCAGTAGTATAGATCGGGACCCGAACACTGAAGCTTTCTTT.

This chain links TRBV12-5 with TRBJ2-1, with TRBD1 identical over 8 bases. Germline V gene sequence: CDR1 LGHNT, CDR2 FRNRAP. V gave up 1 base and J gave up 6 bases; unmatched junction bases: 5. The CDR3 is made up of 15 amino acids. CDR3 protein: CASGLGQGFSNEQFF. The CDR3 nucleotides read TGTGCTAGTGGTTTGGGACAGGGGTTTTCCAATGAGCAGTTCTTC. Full variable domain (outside the CDR3, taken from reference TRBV12-5 and TRBJ2-1): DARVTQTPRHKVTEMGQEVTMRCQPILGHNTVFWYRQTMMQGLELLAYFRNRAPLDDSGMPKDRFSAEMPDATLATLKIQPSEPRDSAVYFCASGLGQGFSNEQFFGPGTRLTVL.

CDR3 amino acids: CASSPPGAGDEKLFF. CDR3 nucleotides: TGTGCCAGCTCACCACCGGGGGCAGGGGATGAAAAACTGTTTTTT. The chain joins TRBV18 to TRBJ1-4; TRBD1 might be the D (6 bases). Trimming removed 0 bases at V and 6 bases at J, with 11 bases between. In germline, CDR1 is KGHSH, CDR2 LQKENI. There are 15 residues in the CDR3.

V is TRBV14 and J is TRBJ2-7, with 11 bases lining up with TRBD1. The germline V gene has CDR1 SGHDN and CDR2 FVKESK. The CDR3 covers 16 residues. Losses at the gene ends were 2 bases for V and 2 bases for J; bases not matched to a gene: 5. The CDR3 here is CASSQQPGQGAYEQYF. The DNA of the CDR3 is TGTGCCAGCAGCCAACAACCGGGACAGGGGGCCTACGAGCAGTACTTC.

The V gene is TRBV5-1, the J gene TRBJ2-5; 8 bases map to TRBD2. CDR1 and CDR2 (germline): SGHRS, YFSETQ. V gave up 4 bases and J gave up 1 base; unmatched junction bases: 3. CDR3 size: 14 residues. The CDR3 bases are TGCGCCAGCAGCCTCAGCGGGGGCCAAGAGACCCAGTACTTC. Amino acid sequence: CASSLSGGQETQYF.

The chain joins TRBV29-1 to TRBJ1-1, with TRBD1 identical over 7 bases. Germline CDR1 and CDR2: SQVTM and ANQGSEA. The trim removed 5 bases at V and 4 bases at J, leaving 13 bases unmatched. This CDR3 has 15 amino acids. The CDR3 DNA sequence: TGCAGCGTTCGGTCACAGGGGCTCGGGGGCACTGAAGCTTTCTTT. Amino acids: CSVRSQGLGGTEAFF. The full variable domain, its missing parts supplied by reference TRBV29-1 and TRBJ1-1, is SAVISQKPSRDICQRGTSLTIQCQVDSQVTMMFWYRQQPGQSLTLIATANQGSEATYESGFVIDKFPISRPNLTFSTLTVSNMSPEDSSIYLCSVRSQGLGGTEAFFGQGTRLTVV.

The genes are TRBV5-1 and TRBJ1-4, with D possibly being TRBD1 (6 bases). Trimming removed 4 bases from V and 0 bases from J, with 13 bases in between. The CDR3 spans 16 residues. Germline CDR1 is SGHRS and CDR2 is YFSETQ. CDR3 sequence (DNA): TGCGCCAGCAGCACACAGGGTCCGGCAACTAATGAAAAACTGTTTTTT. Its protein product is CASSTQGPATNEKLFF.